This TCR beta chain was obtained from a study of graft-versus-host responses after intestinal transplantation. General study findings and limits: High graft-versus-host to host-versus-graft T cell clonal ratios marked allografts of patients with graft-donor macrochimerism. Marrow from the recipient contained GvH clones, some of which had appeared first in ileum or blood. Maximum circulating GvH clone levels tracked with early post-transplant HvG decreases.

Repertoires were generated with immunoSEQ multiplex PCR, while TCRdb's copy carries only in-frame clones and drops some. The sample lists over 90,000 clones; over 75% were seen once. This clone turned up a few times. The antigen is unknown. Germline CDR1 reads SEHNR; CDR2 reads FQNEAQ (reference sequence). The CDR3 loop spans 14 amino acids. Deletions cut 6 bases from V and 4 bases from J, with 10 bases between. Specimen: unstimulated CD8+ T cells sorted from spleen or lymph node cells, collected before intestinal transplant. The chain combines TRBV7-9 with TRBJ1-6; D remains ambiguous. The receptor comes from a human donor who received an intestinal transplant. In DNA, the CDR3 is TGTGCCAGCAGACCTGACACTTATAATTCACCCCTCCACTTT. This sequence encodes CASRPDTYNSPLHF.